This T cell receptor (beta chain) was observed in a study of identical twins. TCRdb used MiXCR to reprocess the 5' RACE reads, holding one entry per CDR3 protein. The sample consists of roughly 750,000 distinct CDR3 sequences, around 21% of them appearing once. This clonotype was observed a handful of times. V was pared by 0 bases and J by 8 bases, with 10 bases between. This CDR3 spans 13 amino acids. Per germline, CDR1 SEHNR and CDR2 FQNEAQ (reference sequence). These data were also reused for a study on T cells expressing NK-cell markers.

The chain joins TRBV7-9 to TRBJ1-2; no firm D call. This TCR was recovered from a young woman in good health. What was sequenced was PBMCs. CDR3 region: CASSLAISGGYTF. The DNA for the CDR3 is TGTGCCAGCAGCTTAGCGATTTCGGGAGGCTACACCTTC.